The 21 T cell receptor beta chains listed next were all sequenced from one sample in a study of blood T cell repertoires in COVID-19. Some clones are missing from TCRdb's copy, which holds only in-frame ones; the method was immunoSEQ multiplex PCR. Of around 66,000 clones in the sample, around 80% were seen once. Sequencing input: peripheral blood. The receptors were sampled from a human donor in a cohort sampled during active COVID-19.

This clone was picked up many times. CDR3 coding DNA: TGCAGCGTAGGAGCGGGAGGACTCTCTGATACGCAGTATTTT. It is translated as CSVGAGGLSDTQYF. J is TRBJ2-3 and V is TRBV29-1; 9 bases are a match to TRBD2. The CDR3 runs to 14 residues. Germline-derived CDR1 and CDR2 are SQVTM and ANQGSEA. The ends lost 6 bases at V and 6 bases at J; junction bases unmatched: 10.

The chain recombines TRBV5-4 with TRBJ2-3, with TRBD2 matching 10 bases. The V gene end was trimmed by 0 bases and the J gene end by 6 bases; junction bases not matched to a gene: 4. The length of the CDR3 is 15 residues. Germline CDR1 and CDR2: SGHNT and YYREEE (reference sequence). CDR3 in DNA: TGTGCCAGCAGCTTGGCTAGCGGGGGAACGGATACGCAGTATTTT. It translates to CASSLASGGTDTQYF.

The V and J genes are TRBV5-1 and TRBJ2-7; D is unresolved. This CDR3 comprises 13 residues. From germline, CDR1 is SGHRS and CDR2 YFSETQ. V was shortened by 7 bases and J by 6 bases, with 17 bases between the two germline ends. CDR3 loop: CASRLASQSEQYF. CDR3 bases: TGCGCCAGCCGACTGGCCTCCCAGTCCGAGCAGTACTTC.

DNA of the CDR3: TGTGCCAGCAGTCAAACGGGGATGTCCTACGAGCAGTACTTC. Its translation is CASSQTGMSYEQYF. The chain is built from TRBV27 and TRBJ2-7, with D possibly TRBD2 on 5 matching bases. CDR1 and CDR2 from the germline V gene are MNHEY and SMNVEV (reference sequence). V lost 5 bases to trimming and J lost 1 base, with 12 bases between them. The CDR3 length is 14 residues.

The V gene is TRBV19, the J gene TRBJ1-1; the match to TRBD1 covers 7 bases. The CDR3 covers 17 residues. The V and J ends lost 0 bases and 0 bases, in that order; junction bases with no gene match: 7. The germline CDR1 and CDR2 sequences are LNHDA and SQIVND (reference sequence). CDR3 loop: CASSIERGGGMNTEAFF. The DNA of the CDR3 is TGTGCCAGTAGTATAGAACGAGGGGGCGGCATGAACACTGAAGCTTTCTTT.

The chain has TRBV11-2 and TRBJ2-1; D gene uncertain. Germline V CDR1 and CDR2: SGHAT, FQNNGV. The CDR3 spans 14 residues. V was clipped by 0 bases and J by 4 bases, with 7 bases between them. Here the CDR3 reads CASSLDLGYNEQFF. Here the CDR3 DNA reads TGTGCCAGCAGCTTAGATCTCGGGTACAATGAGCAGTTCTTC.

This chain connects TRBV6-6 to TRBJ2-7; 8 bases align to TRBD1. V dropped 5 bases and J dropped 2; count of bases not matched to a gene: 5. The germline V gene has CDR1 MNHNY and CDR2 SVGAGI (reference sequence). This CDR3 is built from 14 residues. CDR3 in DNA: TGTGCCAGCAGTCTGACAGGGGCGGCCTACGAGCAGTACTTC. Translated, it gives CASSLTGAAYEQYF.

The sample holds a few counts of this clone. The chain is built from TRBV28 and TRBJ2-1; 8 bases agree with TRBD1. CDR1 is MDHEN, CDR2 SYDVKM, per germline. The CDR3 runs to 15 residues. V was clipped by 8 bases and J by 6 bases; unmatched bases: 12. The CDR3 loop is CASAPWGRGLNEQFF. In DNA, the CDR3 is TGTGCCAGCGCCCCTTGGGGCAGGGGGCTCAATGAGCAGTTCTTC.

The J gene is TRBJ2-1, the V gene TRBV19; TRBD2 might be the D (5 bases). This CDR3 spans 12 amino acids. Per the germline V gene, CDR1 is LNHDA and CDR2 is SQIVND (reference sequence). V was trimmed by 5 bases and J by 8 bases, leaving 10 bases between them. CDR3 in DNA: TGTGCCAGTAGTCGGAGCGGTGATGAGCAGTTCTTC. Translated: CASSRSGDEQFF.

The chain carries TRBV28 and TRBJ2-7, with 8 bases identical to TRBD2. Germline V gene data show CDR1 as MDHEN and CDR2 as SYDVKM. The trim removed 5 bases at V and 0 bases at J, leaving 3 bases unmatched. The CDR3 covers 14 residues. The CDR3 nucleotides read TGTGCCAGCAGTGTGAGCGGGAGCTCCTACGAGCAGTACTTC. It encodes CASSVSGSSYEQYF. The entire variable domain, with the rest obtained from reference TRBV28 and TRBJ2-7, is as follows: DVKVTQSSRYLVKRTGEKVFLECVQDMDHENMFWYRQDPGLGLRLIYFSYDVKMKEKGDIPEGYSVSREKKERFSLILESASTNQTSMYLCASSVSGSSYEQYFGPGTRLTVT.

As DNA, the CDR3 is TGCGCCAGCAACACCGGGACAGGTACCTACGAGCAGTACTTC. It specifies CASNTGTGTYEQYF. The rearrangement joins TRBV5-1 to TRBJ2-7; 8 positions agree with TRBD1. Losses at the gene ends were 6 bases for V and 2 bases for J; bases not matched to a gene: 7. This CDR3 region has 14 residues. Germline-derived CDR1 and CDR2 are SGHRS and YFSETQ.

The sample holds a few counts of this clone. The rearrangement joins TRBV9 to TRBJ2-2, with 12 bases aligning to TRBD2. The CDR3 covers 16 residues. With V trimmed by 0 bases and J by 7 bases, 4 bases remained unmatched. Germline V lookup: CDR1 SGDLS, CDR2 YYNGEE. In DNA, the CDR3 is TGTGCCAGCAGCGTAGGACTAGCGGGAGCGGACGGGGAGCTGTTTTTT. Translating gives CASSVGLAGADGELFF. The full variable domain, rest sourced from reference TRBV9 and TRBJ2-2, is DSGVTQTPKHLITATGQRVTLRCSPRSGDLSVYWYQQSLDQGLQFLIQYYNGEERAKGNILERFSAQQFPDLHSELNLSSLELGDSALYFCASSVGLAGADGELFFGEGSRLTVL.

This clone showed up just once. This chain links TRBV6-2 or TRBV6-3 with TRBJ1-2; D may be TRBD1 (5 bases). Germline V gene sequence: CDR1 MNHEY, CDR2 SVGEGT. This CDR3 has 15 amino acids. Between the trimmed V and J ends, which lost 4 bases and 1 base, there was a span of 13 bases. The CDR3 DNA reads as TGTGCCAGCAGTTCCCGGGGGAGAATTAACTATGGCTACACCTTC. Protein product: CASSSRGRINYGYTF.

This rearrangement joins TRBV2 to TRBJ2-5; D perhaps matches TRBD2 (6 bases). Germline V CDR1 and CDR2: SNHLY, FYNNEI. The V end was cut by 2 bases, the J end by 4 bases, with 14 bases between. The CDR3 has 15 amino acids. The CDR3 loop is CASSEQAGKTETQYF. CDR3 nucleotides: TGTGCCAGCAGTGAACAAGCGGGCAAGACAGAGACCCAGTACTTC.

Written as DNA, the CDR3 is TGTGCCAGTAGTATCGGCAAGCGGGGAAATGAGCAGTACTTC. Protein sequence: CASSIGKRGNEQYF. V usage is TRBV19 and J usage is TRBJ2-7; 7 bases match TRBD2. Losses at the gene ends were 3 bases for V and 7 bases for J; bases not matched to a gene: 9. The CDR3 is 14 residues long. From germline, CDR1 is LNHDA and CDR2 SQIVND (reference sequence).

The V gene is TRBV7-9, the J gene TRBJ1-1, with D possibly being TRBD1 (6 bases). V lost 4 bases, J lost 1 base, and 16 bases lay in between. Germline V CDR1 and CDR2: SEHNR, FQNEAQ (reference sequence). The CDR3 is 16 residues long. Here the CDR3 DNA reads TGTGCCAGCAGCTCTCAAGTGACAGGTCCGAACACTGAAGCTTTCTTT. Translated, it gives CASSSQVTGPNTEAFF.

The chain is built from TRBV3-1 (or the pseudogene TRBV3-2) and TRBJ2-1; 12 nucleotides match TRBD2. After removal of 2 bases from V and 3 bases from J, the junction contained 8 bases not matched to a gene. Germline values: CDR1 LGHDT, CDR2 YNNKEL (reference sequence). This CDR3 is 18 amino acids long. CDR3 nucleotides: TGTGCCAGCAGCCAAATTTCTAGCGGGAGGGCCGGCTACAATGAGCAGTTCTTC. As protein: CASSQISSGRAGYNEQFF.

There are a few counts of this clone. The V gene is TRBV2, the J gene TRBJ1-1, with a weak D call TRBD1 (6 bases). This CDR3 is 13 amino acids long. Trimming took 4 bases from V and 4 from J, leaving 10 bases between them. CDR1 and CDR2 (germline): SNHLY, FYNNEI. Here the CDR3 reads CASSGIQGTEAFF. The CDR3 nucleotides read TGTGCCAGCAGTGGAATACAGGGCACTGAAGCTTTCTTT.

V and J are TRBV7-3 and TRBJ2-3; TRBD2 agrees at 8 bases. Losses at the gene ends were 11 bases for V and 4 bases for J; bases not matched to a gene: 8. Germline CDR1 reads SGHTA; CDR2 reads FQGTGA. This CDR3 is 13 amino acids long. The CDR3 region has the DNA TGTGCCTCAAGCGGGAGATTCGCAGATACGCAGTATTTT. Its translation is CASSGRFADTQYF.

This chain links TRBV5-1 with TRBJ2-3; perhaps TRBD1 as D (6 bases). The germline V gene has CDR1 SGHRS and CDR2 YFSETQ. V was shortened by 4 bases and J by 2 bases, with 14 bases between the two germline ends. CDR3 length: 15 amino acids. This CDR3 is CASSRDTSHTDTQYF. DNA of the CDR3: TGCGCCAGCAGCCGGGACACATCCCACACAGATACGCAGTATTTT.

This clone appeared once. The V and J genes are TRBV28 and TRBJ2-1; 14 bases line up with TRBD2. V lost 4 bases to trimming and J lost 15 bases; unmatched junction nucleotides: 14. The CDR3 is made up of 16 amino acids. The germline gives CDR1 MDHEN, CDR2 SYDVKM. CDR3: CASSSHGTSGSYHGFF. The CDR3 DNA reads TGTGCCAGCAGTTCCCACGGGACTAGCGGGAGTTACCATGGGTTCTTC.